This is a list of T cell receptor beta chains from one sample in a study of regulatory T cells in long-lasting Graves disease. TCRdb itself ran the multiplex PCR reads through MiXCR, one entry per CDR3 protein. The repertoire consists of some 430,000 distinct CDR3 sequences, with around a fifth occurring once and the leading ten covering roughly 7.1%. The source material was peripheral blood mononuclear cells (PBMCs), sampled when the disease was refractory, from a patient treated with antithyroid drugs. The receptor set was obtained from a female donor with Graves disease. The CDR3 runs from the conserved cysteine through the conserved F or W. A D gene is named only where the DNA matches it firmly. Size is stated for part of the rows, as once, few or many counts, or as a class when the clone is expanded.

v_gene: TRBV7-2; len: 13; j_gene: TRBJ2-5; d_gene: TRBD1; abundance: few; CDR3nt: TGTGCCAGCAGCTTGGGGACAGGGGAGACCCAGTACTTC; CDR3aa: CASSLGTGETQYF
v_gene: TRBV6-5; len: 15; j_gene: TRBJ1-6; d_gene: NA; abundance: NA; CDR3nt: TGTGCCAGCAGTTACCGAGGACTGTATAATTCACCCCTCCACTTT; CDR3aa: CASSYRGLYNSPLHF
v_gene: TRBV27; len: 14; j_gene: TRBJ1-6; d_gene: NA; abundance: NA; CDR3nt: TGTGCCAGCAGCTCTTGGGGGTCCAATTCACCCCTCCACTTT; CDR3aa: CASSSWGSNSPLHF
v_gene: TRBV29-1; len: 14; j_gene: TRBJ1-2; d_gene: TRBD1; abundance: many; CDR3nt: TGCAGCGTTGGAGAGGGGGACAGTCCCAATGGCTACACCTTC; CDR3aa: CSVGEGDSPNGYTF
v_gene: TRBV12-3/TRBV12-4; len: 13; j_gene: TRBJ2-1; d_gene: NA; abundance: NA; CDR3nt: TGTGCCAGCAGTTACTCAACTTACAATGAGCAGTTCTTC; CDR3aa: CASSYSTYNEQFF
v_gene: TRBV15; len: 15; j_gene: TRBJ1-1; d_gene: NA; abundance: NA; CDR3nt: TGTGCCACCAGCAGAGACACATACAGGGACACTGAAGCTTTCTTT; CDR3aa: CATSRDTYRDTEAFF
v_gene: TRBV29-1; len: 14; j_gene: TRBJ1-5; d_gene: NA; abundance: many; CDR3nt: TGCAGCGTTGGGGCCGGGACGGAAAATCAGCCCCAGCATTTT; CDR3aa: CSVGAGTENQPQHF
v_gene: TRBV15; len: 14; j_gene: TRBJ1-2; d_gene: TRBD1; abundance: NA; CDR3nt: TGTGCCACCAGCAAGGGACAGGGAAGCTATGGCTACACCTTC; CDR3aa: CATSKGQGSYGYTF
v_gene: TRBV30; len: 16; j_gene: TRBJ2-7; d_gene: NA; abundance: NA; CDR3nt: TGTGCCTGGAGTGTAGGGACACGGATGGGGGCCTACGAGCAGTACTTC; CDR3aa: CAWSVGTRMGAYEQYF
v_gene: TRBV11-2; len: 16; j_gene: TRBJ2-2; d_gene: TRBD2; abundance: once; CDR3nt: TGTGCCAGCAGCTTCCGGACTAGCGGGAGTTCCGGGGAGCTGTTTTTT; CDR3aa: CASSFRTSGSSGELFF
v_gene: TRBV6-2/TRBV6-3; len: 13; j_gene: TRBJ2-5; d_gene: TRBD1; abundance: NA; CDR3nt: TGTGCCAGCAGTTACGGGACAGTAGAGACCCAGTACTTC; CDR3aa: CASSYGTVETQYF
v_gene: TRBV20-1; len: 14; j_gene: TRBJ2-4; d_gene: NA; abundance: NA; CDR3nt: TGCAGTGCTCGGACCATTGGGCCCAAAAACATTCAGTACTTC; CDR3aa: CSARTIGPKNIQYF
v_gene: TRBV5-1; len: 15; j_gene: TRBJ1-1; d_gene: TRBD1; abundance: NA; CDR3nt: TGCGCCAGCAGCCCCGGACAGGGGGTGAACACTGAAGCTTTCTTT; CDR3aa: CASSPGQGVNTEAFF
v_gene: TRBV28; len: 16; j_gene: TRBJ1-3; d_gene: NA; abundance: many; CDR3nt: TGTGCCAGTGGCATGGGACCTCCACTCTCTGGAAACACCATATATTTT; CDR3aa: CASGMGPPLSGNTIYF
v_gene: TRBV28; len: 14; j_gene: TRBJ1-3; d_gene: TRBD1; abundance: many; CDR3nt: TGTGCCAGCAGTTGGGGTGGGACAGGGAACACCATATATTTT; CDR3aa: CASSWGGTGNTIYF
v_gene: TRBV3-1; len: 13; j_gene: TRBJ1-1; d_gene: NA; abundance: NA; CDR3nt: TGTGCCAGCAGCCAACTTACAGCAGGTGGGGCTTTCTTT; CDR3aa: CASSQLTAGGAFF
v_gene: TRBV6-1; len: 14; j_gene: TRBJ2-7; d_gene: NA; abundance: many; CDR3nt: TGTGCCAGCAGGGTGCAACCCATTCACTACGAGCAGTACTTC; CDR3aa: CASRVQPIHYEQYF
v_gene: TRBV7-2; len: 13; j_gene: TRBJ2-1; d_gene: NA; abundance: NA; CDR3nt: TGTGCCAGCAGCCAAGGAGCCACCACGGAGCAGTTCTTC; CDR3aa: CASSQGATTEQFF
v_gene: TRBV19; len: 15; j_gene: TRBJ1-5; d_gene: NA; abundance: many; CDR3nt: TGTGCCAGTAGCGTCCTTGACAGTCCGAATCAGCCCCAGCATTTT; CDR3aa: CASSVLDSPNQPQHF
v_gene: TRBV27; len: 15; j_gene: TRBJ2-6; d_gene: NA; abundance: few; CDR3nt: TGTGCCAGCAGTCAGGGGGAGGGAGGGGCCAACGTCCTGACTTTC; CDR3aa: CASSQGEGGANVLTF
v_gene: TRBV6-2/TRBV6-3; len: 14; j_gene: TRBJ1-6; d_gene: NA; abundance: few; CDR3nt: TGTGCCAGCAGTGCGGACAGTTGGAATTCACCCCTCCACTTT; CDR3aa: CASSADSWNSPLHF
v_gene: TRBV28; len: 13; j_gene: TRBJ2-7; d_gene: NA; abundance: many; CDR3nt: TGTGCCAGCAGTTTGGGGGGTTCGACCGAGCAGTACTTC; CDR3aa: CASSLGGSTEQYF
v_gene: TRBV12-3/TRBV12-4; len: 12; j_gene: TRBJ2-7; d_gene: NA; abundance: many; CDR3nt: TGTGCCAGCAGTTTCCCAGGGTTCGAGCAGTACTTC; CDR3aa: CASSFPGFEQYF